These 8 T cell receptor beta chains came from one sample sequenced in a study of T cells after somatic rescue of genetic block. Produced via immunoSEQ multiplex PCR; TCRdb's table is partial and in-frame only. The sample yields tens of thousands of clones, about 92% seen once. The sequencing input was peripheral blood mononuclear cells (PBMCs). The receptors here all came from a man aged 40-55 years.

The chain is built from TRBV5-1 and TRBJ1-3; D gene unclear. The V end was cut by 5 bases, the J end by 2 bases, with 14 bases between. Germline V gene lookup returns CDR1 SGHRS and CDR2 YFSETQ. The CDR3 length is 15 residues. This CDR3 reads CASSPENLAGNTIYF. CDR3 nucleotide sequence: TGCGCCAGCAGTCCTGAGAACTTGGCTGGAAACACCATATATTTT.

The V gene is TRBV5-1, the J gene TRBJ1-1; D is perhaps TRBD1 (5 bases). Germline V gives CDR1 SGHRS, CDR2 YFSETQ. This CDR3 region has 17 residues. Trimming pared 1 base from V and 0 bases from J, leaving 16 bases between. The CDR3 sequence is CASSLRGLNGMNTEAFF. The CDR3 DNA reads TGCGCCAGCAGCTTGCGGGGCTTGAACGGCATGAACACTGAAGCTTTCTTT.

In the case of this clone: In the same sample, other DNA sequences code for this CDR3. This chain connects TRBV18 to TRBJ1-4; possible D gene TRBD1, 5 bases. The CDR3 covers 14 residues. V lost 3 bases, J lost 5 bases, and 10 bases lay in between. The germline gives CDR1 KGHSH, CDR2 LQKENI. CDR3 in DNA: TGTGCCAGCTCACCCTGGGACGGGAATGAAAAACTGTTTTTT. As protein: CASSPWDGNEKLFF. Based on the CDR3 plus reference TRBV18 and TRBJ1-4, the full variable domain is NAGVMQNPRHLVRRRGQEARLRCSPMKGHSHVYWYRQLPEEGLKFMVYLQKENIIDESGMPKERFSAEFPKEGPSILRIQQVVRGDSAAYFCASSPWDGNEKLFFGSGTQLSVL.

In this sample, this clone turned up once. This chain uses TRBV28 with TRBJ2-5, with 8 bases matching TRBD2. This CDR3 spans 17 amino acids. The junction had 17 bases not matched to a gene; V was cut back by 6 bases and J by 5 bases. Looked up from germline, CDR1 is MDHEN and CDR2 is SYDVKM. CDR3 DNA sequence: TGTGCCAGCAGGCCGTGGGGGGGCCGGGAGGGCCGTGAGACCCAGTACTTC. This encodes CASRPWGGREGRETQYF.

The genes are TRBV2 and TRBJ1-5; no clear D gene. The CDR3 loop spans 15 amino acids. Germline assignment: CDR1 SNHLY and CDR2 FYNNEI. V lost 6 bases and J lost 4, with 16 bases in between. The CDR3 DNA reads as TGTGCCAGCAGCCTAGAGAGAGGGCTTAATCAGCCCCAGCATTTT. As protein: CASSLERGLNQPQHF.

The chain combines TRBV7-2 with TRBJ2-7; a weak D match, TRBD2 (6 bases). V was pared by 2 bases and J by 0 bases, with 8 bases between. The CDR3 runs 14 residues. Germline CDR1 SGHTA, CDR2 FQGNSA. The CDR3: CASSLPSASYEQYF. The CDR3, as DNA: TGTGCCAGCAGCTTACCTAGCGCCTCCTACGAGCAGTACTTC. Variable domain in full (rest from reference TRBV7-2 and TRBJ2-7): GAGVSQSPSNKVTEKGKDVELRCDPISGHTALYWYRQSLGQGLEFLIYFQGNSAPDKSGLPSDRFSAERTGGSVSTLTIQRTQQEDSAVYLCASSLPSASYEQYFGPGTRLTVT.

V usage is TRBV7-2 and J usage is TRBJ2-7, with D possibly TRBD1 on 6 matching bases. CDR1 is SGHTA, CDR2 FQGNSA, per germline. The CDR3 is made up of 14 amino acids. Trimming removed 1 base at V and 3 bases at J, with 10 bases between. The CDR3 is CASSLEQGNYEQYF. The DNA for the CDR3 is TGTGCCAGCAGCTTAGAACAGGGTAACTACGAGCAGTACTTC.

This clone is a singleton in its sample. The genes are TRBV19 and TRBJ1-1; no definite D call. The CDR3 is 15 amino acids. CDR1 is LNHDA, CDR2 SQIVND, per germline (reference sequence). The germline V and J ends were trimmed by 1 base and 0 bases, with 9 bases remaining between them. Here the CDR3 DNA reads TGTGCCAGTAGTATAGTTTGGCCCATGAACACTGAAGCTTTCTTT. Translated, it gives CASSIVWPMNTEAFF.